The entry below gives a single TCR beta chain sequence along with its context. Compared with germline, one end of the junction differs, possibly owing to a read error. Per germline, CDR1 SGDLS and CDR2 YYNGEE. The CDR3 length is 13 residues. Primers covering all TCR V genes were used in emulsion RT-PCR on CD8+ T cells. Unpaired genes were suppressed by blocking oligonucleotides during a second nested PCR. Using its own MiXCR run on the emulsion pairing reads, TCRdb lists one record per CDR3 protein. This sample yields some 37,000 distinct CDR3 sequences, of which about 41% are seen a single time; about 60% belongs to the top ten. The data derive from a study of T cell repertoires in breast cancer.

The receptor's source is a pool of human donors with breast cancer or a healthy control (not recorded which). The chain carries TRBV9 and TRBJ2-5; D is unresolved. Input material: CD8+ T cells. The CDR3 reads CASSVGTQEAQYF. CDR3 coding DNA: TGTGCCAGCAGCGTAGGGACCCAAGAGGCCCAGTACTTC. Full variable domain (outside the CDR3, taken from reference TRBV9 and TRBJ2-5): DSGVTQTPKHLITATGQRVTLRCSPRSGDLSVYWYQQSLDQGLQFLIQYYNGEERAKGNILERFSAQQFPDLHSELNLSSLELGDSALYFCASSVGTQEAQYFGPGTRLLVL.